One sample yielded the 29 T cell receptor beta chains listed below, sequenced in a study of OX40 agonist ivuxolimab in advanced cancers. Libraries were made using the immunoSEQ multiplex PCR assay. Here the immuneACCESS table is served through TCRdb, limited to in-frame sequences with V and J called. Missing clones are a known gap in these copies; in checked studies unresolved V genes cover under half, and the rest lacks a known reason. The sample table shows about 110,000 clones, and approximately 90% are seen once. The ten largest clones take up under 0.85% of the sample. The input for sequencing was CD4+ or CD8+ T cells sorted from blood, taken in a trial of the OX40 agonist ivuxolimab. All receptors come from an adult with an advanced solid tumor such as melanoma, head and neck, liver or kidney cancer.

The chain carries TRBV28 and TRBJ2-7; D ambiguous. Between the trimmed V and J ends, which lost 4 bases and 2 bases, there was a span of 15 bases. The germline CDR1 and CDR2 sequences are MDHEN and SYDVKM. There are 15 residues in the CDR3. CDR3 amino acids: CASSSVSLNPYEQYF. For the CDR3, the DNA is TGTGCCAGCAGTTCGGTGTCCCTTAACCCCTACGAGCAGTACTTC. Complete variable domain (other parts from reference TRBV28 and TRBJ2-7): DVKVTQSSRYLVKRTGEKVFLECVQDMDHENMFWYRQDPGLGLRLIYFSYDVKMKEKGDIPEGYSVSREKKERFSLILESASTNQTSMYLCASSSVSLNPYEQYFGPGTRLTVT.

The V and J genes are TRBV5-1 and TRBJ1-1; tentative D call: TRBD1 (5 bases). The CDR3 spans 13 residues. Germline V gene data show CDR1 as SGHRS and CDR2 as YFSETQ. Between the trimmed V and J ends, which lost 5 bases and 11 bases, there was a span of 19 bases. The CDR3 protein is CASSWGESTVAFF. The CDR3 DNA sequence: TGCGCCAGCAGTTGGGGAGAATCGACAGTGGCTTTCTTT.

The chain recombines TRBV25-1 with TRBJ2-5; D is unclear. CDR3 length: 12 residues. Germline V lookup: CDR1 MGHDK, CDR2 SYGVNS. Deletions cut 8 bases from V and 5 bases from J, with 12 bases between. CDR3 DNA: TGTGCCAGCGGGTCTTCCCCGGAGACCCAGTACTTC. Translating gives CASGSSPETQYF. Combining the CDR3 with reference TRBV25-1 and TRBJ2-5 gives the whole variable domain EADIYQTPRYLVIGTGKKITLECSQTMGHDKMYWYQQDPGMELHLIHYSYGVNSTEKGDLSSESTVSRIRTEHFPLTLESARPSHTSQYLCASGSSPETQYFGPGTRLLVL.

V and J are TRBV14 and TRBJ2-5; D may be TRBD1 (5 bases). The V gene lost 3 bases and the J gene lost 4 bases, with 18 bases spanning the gap. Germline assignment: CDR1 SGHDN and CDR2 FVKESK. The CDR3 is 16 amino acids. This chain's CDR3 is CASSQNSRVNGETQYF. The CDR3 DNA reads as TGTGCCAGCAGCCAGAACAGCAGGGTGAATGGAGAGACCCAGTACTTC.

The rearrangement joins TRBV11-1 to TRBJ2-3; 7 nucleotides line up with TRBD2. Germline CDR1 is SGHAT and CDR2 is FQDESV (reference sequence). Losses at the gene ends were 3 bases for V and 0 bases for J; bases not matched to a gene: 0. This CDR3 comprises 14 residues. CDR3 nucleotide sequence: TGTGCCAGCAGCTTGGGAGGGAGCACAGATACGCAGTATTTT. The encoded protein is CASSLGGSTDTQYF.

The chain links TRBV7-9 to TRBJ2-1; weak D call: TRBD2 (6 bases). V was clipped by 3 bases and J by 3 bases, with 15 bases between them. This CDR3 is built from 16 residues. The germline V gene encodes CDR1 SEHNR and CDR2 FQNEAQ (reference sequence). CDR3 sequence (DNA): TGTGCCAGCAGCTTTCCGTCGCGGGGATACTACAATGAGCAGTTCTTC. It specifies CASSFPSRGYYNEQFF.

The J gene is TRBJ2-7, the V gene TRBV6-5, with 11 bases identical to TRBD1. CDR1 and CDR2 (germline): MNHEY, SVGAGI. The CDR3 contains 15 residues. V was pared by 5 bases and J by 0 bases, with 3 bases of the junction left unmatched. CDR3 sequence (DNA): TGTGCCAGCAGTGGTGGGACAGGGGGCTCCTACGAGCAGTACTTC. Translated, it gives CASSGGTGGSYEQYF.

V gene TRBV11-3 combines with J gene TRBJ2-1; the match to TRBD2 covers 8 bases. The germline gives CDR1 SGHNT, CDR2 YENEEA. V trimming: 3 bases; J trimming: 5 bases; junction bases outside the gene matches: 9. CDR3 length: 16 residues. The CDR3 here is CASSFVLAVGDNEQFF. CDR3 nucleotide sequence: TGTGCCAGCAGCTTCGTACTAGCGGTGGGGGACAATGAGCAGTTCTTC.

The chain joins TRBV9 to TRBJ2-3, with D possibly being TRBD2 (6 bases). The germline V gene encodes CDR1 SGDLS and CDR2 YYNGEE. This CDR3 is 16 amino acids long. V lost 0 bases and J 4 bases, leaving 15 bases between the germline ends. CDR3 region: CASSVGGGAGSDTQYF. In DNA form, the CDR3 reads TGTGCCAGCAGCGTAGGCGGAGGGGCAGGGTCAGATACGCAGTATTTT.

The chain carries TRBV2 and TRBJ2-4; D ambiguous. CDR3 length: 12 amino acids. Between the trimmed V and J ends, which lost 5 bases and 6 bases, there was a span of 8 bases. Germline V gene data show CDR1 as SNHLY and CDR2 as FYNNEI. The CDR3 spells CASSRNGNIQYF. DNA for the CDR3: TGTGCCAGCAGTAGGAACGGAAACATTCAGTACTTC.

This rearrangement joins TRBV2 to TRBJ1-2, with a weak D call TRBD1 (6 bases). Trimming pared 3 bases from V and 3 bases from J, leaving 11 bases between. The CDR3 is 14 amino acids. Germline lookup yields CDR1 SNHLY and CDR2 FYNNEI. The CDR3 bases are TGTGCCAGCAGTGAGGGGTCAGGGGACTATGGCTACACCTTC. This codes for CASSEGSGDYGYTF.

The chain carries TRBV18 and TRBJ2-2; a possible D gene is TRBD2 (6 bases). Per the germline V gene, CDR1 is KGHSH and CDR2 is LQKENI. This CDR3 has 18 residues. V was pared by 1 base and J by 3 bases, with 18 bases between. The CDR3 DNA reads as TGTGCCAGCTCACCACGATCGGGCGGGGCCGGGTACACCGGGGAGCTGTTTTTT. Its translation: CASSPRSGGAGYTGELFF. Looking up the rest from reference TRBV18 and TRBJ2-2 gives the full variable domain: NAGVMQNPRHLVRRRGQEARLRCSPMKGHSHVYWYRQLPEEGLKFMVYLQKENIIDESGMPKERFSAEFPKEGPSILRIQQVVRGDSAAYFCASSPRSGGAGYTGELFFGEGSRLTVL.

Written as DNA, the CDR3 is TGTGCCAGCAGCTTGAAAGGTAGTACGGAGACCCAGTACTTC. Its translation is CASSLKGSTETQYF. This chain uses TRBV5-4 with TRBJ2-5, with D unclear. V was shortened by 1 base and J by 5 bases, with 12 bases between the two germline ends. CDR3 length equals 14 residues. CDR1 is SGHNT and CDR2 is YYREEE in the germline V gene (reference sequence).

This sequence joins TRBV7-9 and TRBJ2-1; TRBD2 matches 11 bases. Trimming took 5 bases from V and 6 from J; bases not matched to a gene: 15. Germline-derived CDR1 and CDR2 are SEHNR and FQNEAQ (reference sequence). The CDR3 covers 18 residues. CDR3 sequence: CASSLRGVAGGYSNEQFF. CDR3 coding DNA: TGTGCCAGCAGCCTCCGAGGGGTAGCGGGGGGGTACTCCAATGAGCAGTTCTTC.

The V and J genes are TRBV19 and TRBJ2-3, with 11 nucleotides matching TRBD2. From germline, CDR1 is LNHDA and CDR2 SQIVND (reference sequence). The V gene end was trimmed by 3 bases and the J gene end by 4 bases; junction bases not matched to a gene: 6. The CDR3 has 16 residues. The CDR3 nucleotides read TGTGCCAGTAGTATTCCCGGACTAGCGGGCTCAGATACGCAGTATTTT. The encoded protein is CASSIPGLAGSDTQYF.

This clone came up once. The chain recombines TRBV29-1 with TRBJ1-1; weak D call: TRBD1 (5 bases). This CDR3 has 15 amino acids. V was shortened by 0 bases and J by 1 base, with 12 bases between the two germline ends. Germline assignment: CDR1 SQVTM and CDR2 ANQGSEA. The CDR3 protein is CSVEDHGGGNTEAFF. The CDR3 DNA sequence: TGCAGCGTTGAAGATCATGGTGGGGGGAACACTGAAGCTTTCTTT.

The V call is TRBV6-1, the J call TRBJ1-2, with TRBD1 identical over 7 bases. This CDR3 comprises 14 residues. Germline V lookup: CDR1 MNHNS, CDR2 SASEGT. Germline trimming cut 3 bases from V and 4 bases from J; bases unmatched to any gene: 5. This CDR3 reads CASSDAGTVYGYTF. The CDR3 nucleotides read TGTGCCAGCAGTGATGCCGGGACAGTCTATGGCTACACCTTC.

The J gene is TRBJ1-3, the V gene TRBV2; D may be TRBD1 (6 bases). CDR3 size: 15 residues. Looked up from germline, CDR1 is SNHLY and CDR2 is FYNNEI. Trimming removed 6 bases at V and 4 bases at J, with 16 bases between. In nucleotides, the CDR3 is TGTGCCAGCAGGGGCACAGGGACCGGGGGAAACACCATATATTTT. Amino acids: CASRGTGTGGNTIYF. Based on the CDR3 plus reference TRBV2 and TRBJ1-3, the full variable domain is EPEVTQTPSHQVTQMGQEVILRCVPISNHLYFYWYRQILGQKVEFLVSFYNNEISEKSEIFDDQFSVERPDGSNFTLKIRSTKLEDSAMYFCASRGTGTGGNTIYFGEGSWLTVV.

This chain uses TRBV11-2 with TRBJ2-2, with D unclear. The ends were cut back, 5 bases at V and 2 bases at J, with 6 bases in the middle. This CDR3 comprises 13 residues. The V gene's germline CDR1 is SGHAT and CDR2 FQNNGV. CDR3 DNA sequence: TGTGCCAGCAGCCCAGAAAACACCGGGGAGCTGTTTTTT. This translates into CASSPENTGELFF.

For this clone: The sample carries other DNA sequences with the same CDR3. This chain joins TRBV9 and TRBJ2-2; D is undetermined. V was shortened by 0 bases and J by 2 bases, with 5 bases between the two germline ends. CDR3 length equals 14 residues. CDR1 and CDR2 (germline): SGDLS, YYNGEE. CDR3 sequence reads: CASSVGANTGELFF. In DNA form, the CDR3 reads TGTGCCAGCAGCGTAGGGGCCAACACCGGGGAGCTGTTTTTT.

J is TRBJ1-2 and V is TRBV19; D unresolved. Trimming removed 6 bases from V and 8 bases from J, with 19 bases in between. This CDR3 spans 14 amino acids. The V gene's germline CDR1 is LNHDA and CDR2 SQIVND (reference sequence). This CDR3 reads CASRSSGHGRGYTF. The CDR3 DNA follows: TGTGCCAGTAGGTCAAGTGGCCACGGGAGGGGCTACACCTTC.

This clone was counted a single time. The V call is TRBV29-1, the J call TRBJ2-6, with 7 bases matching TRBD2. The CDR3 is 14 residues long. The germline V gene has CDR1 SQVTM and CDR2 ANQGSEA. Germline trimming cut 1 base from V and 3 bases from J; bases unmatched to any gene: 0. The CDR3: CSVEAGGGANVLTF. Here the CDR3 DNA reads TGCAGCGTTGAAGCGGGGGGTGGGGCCAACGTCCTGACTTTC. The full variable domain, completed using reference TRBV29-1 and TRBJ2-6, is SAVISQKPSRDICQRGTSLTIQCQVDSQVTMMFWYRQQPGQSLTLIATANQGSEATYESGFVIDKFPISRPNLTFSTLTVSNMSPEDSSIYLCSVEAGGGANVLTFGAGSRLTVL.

The chain is built from TRBV30 and TRBJ2-7; unclear D gene. V dropped 5 bases and J dropped 3 bases, with 11 bases sitting between them. Germline assignment: CDR1 GTSNPN and CDR2 SVGIG (reference sequence). There are 12 residues in the CDR3. The CDR3 DNA reads as TGTGCCTGGGAGGACGGAATCTACGAGCAGTACTTC. Translation: CAWEDGIYEQYF.

Of note for this clone: Other DNA sequences in the sample encode the same CDR3. The chain carries TRBV6-5 and TRBJ2-7; 8 bases line up with TRBD1. Losses at the gene ends were 0 bases for V and 2 bases for J; bases not matched to a gene: 3. Per the germline V gene, CDR1 is MNHEY and CDR2 is SVGAGI. This CDR3 comprises 15 residues. Here the CDR3 DNA reads TGTGCCAGCAGTTACTCCGGGACAGGAACCTACGAGCAGTACTTC. It translates to CASSYSGTGTYEQYF.

This clone was seen more than once but under ten times. The chain has TRBV4-1 and TRBJ2-3; no definite D call. The length of the CDR3 is 15 residues. Per the germline V gene, CDR1 is MGHRA and CDR2 is YSYEKL. V gave up 0 bases and J gave up 4 bases, with 11 bases separating them. DNA of the CDR3: TGCGCCAGCAGCCAAGACCCTGCACTGGCAGATACGCAGTATTTT. Translating gives CASSQDPALADTQYF.

The chain links TRBV19 to TRBJ1-1, with 7 bases lining up with TRBD1. With 4 bases clipped from V and 1 base from J, the junction kept 6 bases outside the gene matches. Per germline, CDR1 LNHDA and CDR2 SQIVND (reference sequence). This CDR3 region has 15 residues. The CDR3 protein is CASSTSTGRNTEAFF. CDR3 bases: TGTGCCAGTAGTACCTCGACAGGGCGGAACACTGAAGCTTTCTTT.

The V call is TRBV30, the J call TRBJ1-2; D perhaps matches TRBD1 (6 bases). Trimming removed 4 bases from V and 4 bases from J, with 19 bases in between. Germline-derived CDR1 and CDR2 are GTSNPN and SVGIG (reference sequence). This CDR3 region has 15 residues. The CDR3 DNA is TGTGCCTGGATCCTAGCCCCCAGGGGTACCTATGGCTACACCTTC. Translated, it gives CAWILAPRGTYGYTF.

The chain joins TRBV19 to TRBJ1-4, with D unclear. V lost 5 bases and J lost 8, with 21 bases in between. This CDR3 spans 16 amino acids. Germline CDR1 reads LNHDA; CDR2 reads SQIVND (reference sequence). CDR3 loop: CASSPGRVASPEKLFF. CDR3 coding DNA: TGTGCCAGTAGTCCTGGACGGGTAGCAAGCCCCGAAAAACTGTTTTTT.

This clone came up once. This sequence joins TRBV7-8 and TRBJ2-7, with TRBD2 identical over 11 bases. V shed 0 bases and J 4 bases; nucleotides not matched to a gene: 2. There are 15 residues in the CDR3. CDR1 and CDR2 from the germline V gene are SGHVS and FQNEAQ. The CDR3 nucleotides read TGTGCCAGCAGCTTAGCCCTAGCGGGGGGTTACGAGCAGTACTTC. Amino acids: CASSLALAGGYEQYF. Drawing the rest from reference TRBV7-8 and TRBJ2-7, the complete variable domain is GAGVSQSPRYKVAKRGQDVALRCDPISGHVSLFWYQQALGQGPEFLTYFQNEAQLDKSGLPSDRFFAERPEGSVSTLKIQRTQQEDSAVYLCASSLALAGGYEQYFGPGTRLTVT.